These T cell receptor beta chains were read from a single sample in a study of shared clonotypes between healthy human individuals. Here immunoSEQ multiplex PCR was the method, and the copy in TCRdb shows in-frame clones only, minus some. This sample has roughly 680,000 clones, with just under 75% found just once. Material for sequencing was memory CD4+ T cells sorted from blood. The origin of the receptors is a young woman in good health. The CDR3 runs from the conserved cysteine through the conserved F or W. A D gene is named only where the DNA matches it firmly. Size is omitted from some rows. Given values are once, few, many or a class for expanded clones.

TRBV7-2,TRBJ2-2,once,.,TGTGCCAGCAGCTTAGATCGGCATAGCACCGGGGAGCTGTTTTTT,CASSLDRHSTGELFF
TRBV27,TRBJ2-6,.,.,TGTGCCAGCAGTTTTGGTTCTGGGGCCAACGTCCTGACTTTC,CASSFGSGANVLTF
TRBV5-6,TRBJ1-4,few,TRBD1,TGTGCCAGCAGCCGGACTAGGGACAGGGTAGGGGAAAAACTGTTTTTT,CASSRTRDRVGEKLFF
TRBV7-3,TRBJ2-3,.,.,TGTGCCAGCAGCTTACCGCTAGTTAGCGATACGCAGTATTTT,CASSLPLVSDTQYF
TRBV6-1,TRBJ2-2,.,TRBD2,TGTGCCAGCAGTGGACCCGGGACTAGCTCTACCGGGGAGCTGTTTTTT,CASSGPGTSSTGELFF
TRBV19,TRBJ1-4,.,TRBD1,TGTGCCAGTAGTAAGCAGGGGGCCACCTCGCATGAAAAACTGTTTTTT,CASSKQGATSHEKLFF
TRBV4-1,TRBJ1-5,.,TRBD1,TGCGCCAGCAGCCAATTACCGGGACAGGGTCTTTCGGGTCAGCCCCAGCATTTT,CASSQLPGQGLSGQPQHF
TRBV2,TRBJ2-1,.,TRBD2,TGTGCCAGCAGGTCCAGACTAGCGGGATCCTACAATGAGCAGTTCTTC,CASRSRLAGSYNEQFF
TRBV28,TRBJ2-1,.,.,TGTGCCAGCAGTCAGACGACGGGTCGGCATGAGCAGTTCTTC,CASSQTTGRHEQFF
TRBV27,TRBJ2-7,once,TRBD2,TGTGCCAGCAGTTTGAATAGCGGGAGGGATTACGAGCAGTACTTC,CASSLNSGRDYEQYF
TRBV2,TRBJ2-1,.,.,TGTGCCAGCAGTCTGGACGGTGAGTTTTGGAATGAGCAGTTCTTC,CASSLDGEFWNEQFF
TRBV5-1,TRBJ2-2,.,TRBD2,TGCGCCAGCAGCTTGCGAGCGGGAGGCTCGAACACCGGGGAGCTGTTTTTT,CASSLRAGGSNTGELFF
TRBV5-1,TRBJ2-5,.,.,TGCGCCAGCAGCTTTTCGGGTACCCAAGAGACCCAGTACTTC,CASSFSGTQETQYF
TRBV11-3,TRBJ2-2,once,.,TGTGCCAGCAGCGCGCTCGGGGGCACCGGGGAGCTGTTTTTT,CASSALGGTGELFF
TRBV7-8,TRBJ1-2,few,TRBD1,TGTGCCAGCAGCCCCGGACAGGCGGTTGGCTACACCTTC,CASSPGQAVGYTF
TRBV7-3,TRBJ2-5,.,.,TGTGCCAGCAGCTTAGGGGGAGGAGAGACCCAGTACTTC,CASSLGGGETQYF
TRBV25-1,TRBJ2-1,.,.,TGTGCCAGCAGTGAGGGAGGTCCGGGTGAGCAGTTCTTC,CASSEGGPGEQFF
TRBV5-1,TRBJ2-5,few,TRBD1,TGCGCCAGCAGCTTGCCCGAGACAGGGGGCTTAGAGACCCAGTACTTC,CASSLPETGGLETQYF
TRBV9,TRBJ2-1,.,TRBD2,TGTGCCAGCAGCAACCGGGACCCGGGGGCGGGAGGGTTGAATGAGCAGTTCTTC,CASSNRDPGAGGLNEQFF
TRBV27,TRBJ1-4,.,TRBD1,TGTGCCAGCAGCCGCTTAGGGACAGGGGTTTTTGGCACTAATGAAAAACTGTTTTTT,CASSRLGTGVFGTNEKLFF
TRBV29-1,TRBJ2-2,.,.,TGCAGCGCCGTACGGCAGGGCAACGGGGAGCTGTTTTTT,CSAVRQGNGELFF
TRBV30,TRBJ1-2,few,.,TGTGCCTGGAGCCCTCAAGGGAACTATGGCTACACCTTC,CAWSPQGNYGYTF
TRBV7-2,TRBJ1-1,.,.,TGTGCCAGCAGCTTAAATGGTCGGGGCCCTGAAGCTTTCTTT,CASSLNGRGPEAFF
TRBV21-1,TRBJ2-3,.,.,TGTGCCAGCAGCAAGGGTAGTGGACTAGCGGCCACAGATACGCAGTATTTT,CASSKGSGLAATDTQYF
TRBV5-8,TRBJ2-3,.,.,TGTGCCAGCAGCCCCAGAAGTAGCAGTGCCACAGATACGCAGTATTTT,CASSPRSSSATDTQYF
TRBV28,TRBJ1-1,.,TRBD1,TGTGCCAGCAGTCCGGGTCCGGGACAGGGGTGGGGCACTGAAGCTTTCTTT,CASSPGPGQGWGTEAFF
TRBV7-8,TRBJ2-2,.,TRBD2,TGTGCCAGCTCGAGGGAGGGAAACACCGGGGAGCTGTTTTTT,CASSREGNTGELFF
TRBV5-4,TRBJ1-2,few,TRBD1,TGTGCCAGCAGCTTGGACCGGACAGGGGCGGGCTATGGCTACACCTTC,CASSLDRTGAGYGYTF
TRBV28,TRBJ1-5,.,.,TGTGCCAGCAGTGTAGCCATAGTCAATCAGCCCCAGCATTTT,CASSVAIVNQPQHF
TRBV19,TRBJ2-1,once,.,TGTGCCAGTAGTATAGATCCGGGGTTAGTGGGTGAGCAGTTCTTC,CASSIDPGLVGEQFF
TRBV10-2,TRBJ1-1,once,.,TGCGCCAGCGGCGCCCAGGACCGGTTACCTGAAGCTTTCTTT,CASGAQDRLPEAFF
TRBV10-1,TRBJ2-1,.,TRBD1,TGCGCCAGCAGTTTAGGGGGCGCCTCCGGTGAGCAGTTCTTC,CASSLGGASGEQFF
TRBV7-9,TRBJ1-5,.,.,TGTGCCAGCAGCTTAGAAGGTCATCAGCCCCAGCATTTT,CASSLEGHQPQHF
TRBV6-5,TRBJ2-1,few,TRBD2,TGTGCCAGCAGCCGTAGCGGGAACTCCTACAATGAGCAGTTCTTC,CASSRSGNSYNEQFF
TRBV5-1,TRBJ1-3,.,.,TGCGCCAGCAGCTCGGGGCTAGAGGCTGGAAACACCATATATTTT,CASSSGLEAGNTIYF
TRBV30,TRBJ1-6,.,TRBD1,TGTGCCTGGAGCAGCGGGACAGGGAATTCACCCCTCCACTTT,CAWSSGTGNSPLHF
TRBV4-1,TRBJ2-5,.,TRBD1,TGCGCCAGCAGCCAAGGAACAGGGGGTGGAGAGACCCAGTACTTC,CASSQGTGGGETQYF
TRBV5-1,TRBJ2-7,few,.,TGCGCCAGCAGCTTGGACGGCAGTGGCTCCTACGAGCAGTACTTC,CASSLDGSGSYEQYF
TRBV27,TRBJ1-1,once,.,TGTGCCAGCAGTACTCGGGATTGGTTCGGGGGCGAAGAAGCTTTCTTT,CASSTRDWFGGEEAFF
TRBV2,TRBJ1-5,.,.,TGTGCCAGCAGCCAGGGGAGACCTCAGCCCCAGCATTTT,CASSQGRPQPQHF
TRBV27,TRBJ1-3,.,.,TGTGCCAGCAGTTTCAGAGGAATGGGAAACACCATATATTTT,CASSFRGMGNTIYF
TRBV29-1,TRBJ2-5,once,.,TGCAGCGTTGTGGCTAGCCGGACTGCCTTGTACTTC,CSVVASRTALYF
TRBV7-7,TRBJ2-1,.,.,TGTGCCAGCAGCCCCCAGTTGGGGTCCAATGAGCAGTTCTTC,CASSPQLGSNEQFF
TRBV6-5,TRBJ1-3,.,.,TGTGCCAGCAGTTATAAGAGTGGAAACACCATATATTTT,CASSYKSGNTIYF
TRBV5-4,TRBJ1-4,few,.,TGTGCCAGCAGCGGAGCAACTAATGAAAAACTGTTTTTT,CASSGATNEKLFF
TRBV7-9,TRBJ2-3,.,.,TGTGCCAGCAGCTTAGGATGGGGGGAGTGGGGCGATACGCAGTATTTT,CASSLGWGEWGDTQYF
TRBV19,TRBJ1-1,few,.,TGTGCCAGTATAGGAATAAACCGGGCCACTGAAGCTTTCTTT,CASIGINRATEAFF
TRBV11-2,TRBJ2-3,.,.,TGTGCCAGCAGCTTTATCTATTCTAGCACAGATACGCAGTATTTT,CASSFIYSSTDTQYF
TRBV28,TRBJ1-2,few,TRBD1,TGTGCCAGCAGTCCCAGTGACAGGGGAGGAGGCTACACCTTC,CASSPSDRGGGYTF
TRBV25-1,TRBJ2-2,.,.,TGTGCCAGCAGTCGTCAGGCCGGGGAGCTGTTTTTT,CASSRQAGELFF
TRBV11-2,TRBJ1-1,.,.,TGTGCCAGCAGCTTAGTACCGGTGAACACTGAAGCTTTCTTT,CASSLVPVNTEAFF
TRBV6-5,TRBJ1-5,.,.,TGTGCCAGCAGTGGCCAGCCCCAGCATTTT,CASSGQPQHF
TRBV5-1,TRBJ2-1,.,TRBD2,TGCGCCAGCAGCCTGGGGTTTTCCGGGACTAGCGCTTACAATGAGCAGTTCTTC,CASSLGFSGTSAYNEQFF
TRBV2,TRBJ1-2,.,TRBD1,TGTGCCAGCAGTAGACAGGGAGCTAACTATGGCTACACCTTC,CASSRQGANYGYTF